Sequencing of this TCR beta chain was carried out in a study of yellow fever vaccine responses in identical twins. Study-wide findings and caveats: Reportedly, twins showed a vaccine T cell response that looked partly convergent and partly personalized.

This clonotype showed up just a few times. The antigen is not known. Trimming removed 0 bases from V and 0 bases from J; junction bases left unmatched: 2. Germline assignment: CDR1 KGHSH and CDR2 LQKENI. The CDR3 contains 16 residues. MiXCR, run by TCRdb on the RT-PCR reads, gives a single entry per CDR3 protein. The sample yields under 25,000 distinct CDR3 sequences, approximately 72% seen once. The source was T cells from blood (PBMCs), unsorted or a sorted subset (not recorded which), collected before or after yellow fever vaccination (not recorded which). The chain uses TRBV18 and TRBJ1-1, with 9 bases aligning to TRBD1. This sequence was found in a young woman who received the yellow fever vaccine. The CDR3 reads CASSPPGTGMNTEAFF. The CDR3 coding sequence is TGTGCCAGCTCACCACCGGGGACAGGGATGAACACTGAAGCTTTCTTT.